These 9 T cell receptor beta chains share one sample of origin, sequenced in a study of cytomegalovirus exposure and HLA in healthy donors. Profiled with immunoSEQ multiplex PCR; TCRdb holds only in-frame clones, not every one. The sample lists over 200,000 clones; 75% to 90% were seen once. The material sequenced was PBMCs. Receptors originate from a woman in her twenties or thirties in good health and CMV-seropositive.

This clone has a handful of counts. The CDR3 loop is CASSEGGQVNQPQHF. In DNA, the CDR3 is TGTGCCAGCAGTGAAGGGGGACAGGTCAATCAGCCCCAGCATTTT. The V and J genes are TRBV6-1 and TRBJ1-5; 8 bases are a match to TRBD1. The CDR3 spans 15 residues. J lost 3 bases, V lost 1 base, and 2 bases had no gene match. Germline V gene data show CDR1 as MNHNS and CDR2 as SASEGT.

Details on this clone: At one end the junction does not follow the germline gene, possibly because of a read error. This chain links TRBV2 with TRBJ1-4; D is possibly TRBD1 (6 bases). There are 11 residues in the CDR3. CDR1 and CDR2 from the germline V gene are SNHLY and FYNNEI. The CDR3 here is CASSAGQLNTF. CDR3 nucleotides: TGTGCCAGCAGTGCTGGACAGCTCAACACATTT.

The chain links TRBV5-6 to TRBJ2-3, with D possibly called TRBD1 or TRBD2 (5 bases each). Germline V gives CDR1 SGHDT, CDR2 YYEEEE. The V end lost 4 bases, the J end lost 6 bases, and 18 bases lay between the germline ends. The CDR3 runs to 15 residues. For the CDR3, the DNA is TGTGCCAGCAGCCGCGGACTCGGCCCAGGGGATACGCAGTATTTT. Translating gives CASSRGLGPGDTQYF.

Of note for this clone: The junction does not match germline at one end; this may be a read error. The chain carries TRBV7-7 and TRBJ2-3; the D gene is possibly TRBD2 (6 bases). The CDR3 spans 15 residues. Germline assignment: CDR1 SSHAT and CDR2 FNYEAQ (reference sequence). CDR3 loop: CASSLGGTSSDTQYF. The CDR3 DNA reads TGTGCTAGCAGCTTAGGAGGGACCAGCTCAGATACGCAGTATTTT.

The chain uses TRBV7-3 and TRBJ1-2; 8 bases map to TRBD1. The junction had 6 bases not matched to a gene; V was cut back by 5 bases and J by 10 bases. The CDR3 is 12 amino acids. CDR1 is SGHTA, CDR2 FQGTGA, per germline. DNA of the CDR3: TGTGCCAGCAGCACTACAGGGGGTGACTACACCTTC. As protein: CASSTTGGDYTF. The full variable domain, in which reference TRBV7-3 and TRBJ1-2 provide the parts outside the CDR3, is GAGVSQTPSNKVTEKGKYVELRCDPISGHTALYWYRQSLGQGPEFLIYFQGTGAADDSGLPNDRFFAVRPEGSVSTLKIQRTERGDSAVYLCASSTTGGDYTFGSGTRLTVV.

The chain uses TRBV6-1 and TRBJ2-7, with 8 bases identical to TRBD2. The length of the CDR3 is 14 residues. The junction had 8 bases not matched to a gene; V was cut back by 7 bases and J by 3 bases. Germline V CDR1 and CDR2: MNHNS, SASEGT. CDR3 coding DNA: TGTGCCAGCACCACTAGCGGTAAATTCTACGAGCAGTACTTC. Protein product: CASTTSGKFYEQYF.

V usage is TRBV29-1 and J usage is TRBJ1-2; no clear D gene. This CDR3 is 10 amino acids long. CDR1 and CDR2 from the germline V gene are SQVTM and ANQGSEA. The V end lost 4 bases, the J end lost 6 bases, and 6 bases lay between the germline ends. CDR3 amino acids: CSVGAHGYTF. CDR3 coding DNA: TGCAGCGTTGGAGCCCATGGCTACACCTTC.

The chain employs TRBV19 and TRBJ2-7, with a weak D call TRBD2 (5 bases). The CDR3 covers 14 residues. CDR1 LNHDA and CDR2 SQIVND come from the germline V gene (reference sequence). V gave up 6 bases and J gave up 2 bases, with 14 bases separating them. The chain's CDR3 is CASSHGEPAYEQYF. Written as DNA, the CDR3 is TGTGCCAGTAGCCATGGGGAGCCAGCCTACGAGCAGTACTTC.

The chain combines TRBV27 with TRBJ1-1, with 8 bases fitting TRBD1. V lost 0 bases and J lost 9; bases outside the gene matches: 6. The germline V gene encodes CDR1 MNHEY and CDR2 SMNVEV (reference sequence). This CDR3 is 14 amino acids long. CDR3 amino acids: CASSLSQGGDKAFF. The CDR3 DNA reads TGTGCCAGCAGTTTATCACAGGGGGGTGATAAAGCTTTCTTT.